This entry lists 23 T cell receptor beta chains sequenced from one sample in a study of blood T cell repertoires in COVID-19 (dated by TCRdb to between 2020 and 2021). Libraries were constructed by the immunoSEQ multiplex PCR assay. The table was pulled from immuneACCESS by TCRdb, which kept in-frame rearrangements only. Such tables lose some clones; where checked, under half of the loss comes from unresolved V genes, and the rest has no known cause. Present in this sample are hundreds of thousands of clones, about 83% of which were seen just once. About 6% of the sample goes to the ten largest clones. Sequenced material: peripheral blood. These receptors were taken from a man aged 55 to 70 who had recovered from COVID-19.

The chain combines TRBV28 with TRBJ2-7, with 8 bases that match TRBD1. This CDR3 is built from 14 residues. Germline lookup yields CDR1 MDHEN and CDR2 SYDVKM. V dropped 6 bases and J dropped 3; count of bases not matched to a gene: 7. DNA of the CDR3: TGTGCCAGCAGACCGGCAGGGGGCCTCTACGAGCAGTACTTC. It encodes CASRPAGGLYEQYF.

This clone came up a few times. The chain combines TRBV28 with TRBJ2-3; D might be TRBD1 (5 bases). The CDR3 totals 15 residues. Germline V gene sequence: CDR1 MDHEN, CDR2 SYDVKM. V was pared by 5 bases and J by 1 base, with 13 bases between. The DNA of the CDR3 is TGTGCCAGCAGTCGGCTAAGCAGGGGCACAGATACGCAGTATTTT. Amino acids: CASSRLSRGTDTQYF.

The chain has TRBV5-6 and TRBJ1-2; no clear D. Trimming stripped 1 base from V and 7 bases from J, with 5 bases between. The germline V gene encodes CDR1 SGHDT and CDR2 YYEEEE. CDR3 length: 11 amino acids. The CDR3 sequence is CASSLRGGYTF. In nucleotides, the CDR3 is TGTGCCAGCAGCTTGCGGGGTGGCTACACCTTC.

The rearrangement links TRBV27 to TRBJ1-2, with 7 bases matching TRBD1. CDR1 is MNHEY, CDR2 SMNVEV, per germline (reference sequence). The CDR3 extends over 16 amino acids. V lost 8 bases, J lost 4 bases, and 16 bases stayed unmatched. CDR3 in amino acids: CASLPRQGTGLYGYTF. In nucleotides, the CDR3 is TGTGCCAGCTTACCTAGACAGGGAACGGGCCTCTATGGCTACACCTTC.

This clone appeared a single time. This rearrangement joins TRBV28 to TRBJ1-3; D perhaps matches TRBD1 (5 bases). Germline-derived CDR1 and CDR2 are MDHEN and SYDVKM. Trimming removed 6 bases from V and 5 bases from J, with 14 bases in between. This CDR3 region has 14 residues. In DNA form, the CDR3 reads TGTGCCAGCAGATCTAGCCGGGGGAGAAACACCATATATTTT. This translates into CASRSSRGRNTIYF. The variable domain in full, with the rest retrieved from reference TRBV28 and TRBJ1-3, is DVKVTQSSRYLVKRTGEKVFLECVQDMDHENMFWYRQDPGLGLRLIYFSYDVKMKEKGDIPEGYSVSREKKERFSLILESASTNQTSMYLCASRSSRGRNTIYFGEGSWLTVV.

The chain has TRBV24-1 and TRBJ1-2; 8 bases are a match to TRBD1. The CDR3 is made up of 15 amino acids. V lost 0 bases and J lost 3; bases outside the gene matches: 2. CDR1 is KGHDR and CDR2 is SFDVKD in the germline V gene. For the CDR3, the DNA is TGTGCCACCAGTGATTTGCGGACAGGGTACTATGGCTACACCTTC. This gives the protein CATSDLRTGYYGYTF.

The chain joins TRBV7-8 to TRBJ2-2; TRBD1 agrees at 7 bases. Germline V lookup: CDR1 SGHVS, CDR2 FQNEAQ. The CDR3 totals 15 residues. J gave up 7 bases and V 5 bases, and 10 bases lay outside the gene matches. The DNA of the CDR3 is TGTGCCAGCAGCCCTACAGGGGCCACCCTCGGGGAGCTGTTTTTT. Its protein is CASSPTGATLGELFF.

The chain employs TRBV28 and TRBJ2-5, with D tentatively TRBD1 (6 bases). Trimming cost V 5 bases and J 4 bases, with 11 bases left between them. Germline V gene sequence: CDR1 MDHEN, CDR2 SYDVKM. This CDR3 is 13 amino acids long. Written as DNA, the CDR3 is TGTGCCAGCAGTAACAGGGTGGTAGAGACCCAGTACTTC. This codes for CASSNRVVETQYF. The full variable domain, in which reference TRBV28 and TRBJ2-5 provide the parts outside the CDR3, is DVKVTQSSRYLVKRTGEKVFLECVQDMDHENMFWYRQDPGLGLRLIYFSYDVKMKEKGDIPEGYSVSREKKERFSLILESASTNQTSMYLCASSNRVVETQYFGPGTRLLVL.

The chain uses TRBV6-2 or TRBV6-3 and TRBJ1-1, with TRBD1 matching over 11 bases. The CDR3 totals 16 residues. Germline trimming cut 6 bases from V and 4 bases from J; bases unmatched to any gene: 10. Per germline, CDR1 MNHEY and CDR2 SVGEGT. The CDR3 sequence is CASSPRTGGFGTEAFF. CDR3 nucleotides: TGTGCCAGCAGCCCTCGGACAGGGGGCTTCGGCACTGAAGCTTTCTTT.

The chain carries TRBV10-3 and TRBJ1-5; tentatively, D is TRBD1 (6 bases). V was clipped by 10 bases and J by 5 bases, with 18 bases between them. The CDR3 spans 14 residues. Germline V gene data show CDR1 as ENHRY and CDR2 as SYGVKD. CDR3 protein: CATRGVGGDQPQHF. CDR3 in DNA: TGTGCCACCAGGGGTGTTGGAGGCGATCAGCCCCAGCATTTT.

The V and J genes are TRBV6-1 and TRBJ1-5; TRBD1 matches 8 bases. This CDR3 region has 14 residues. With 0 bases clipped from V and 5 bases from J, the junction kept 0 bases outside the gene matches. Germline lookup yields CDR1 MNHNS and CDR2 SASEGT. The CDR3 here is CASSEAQGDQPQHF. The CDR3 DNA follows: TGTGCCAGCAGTGAAGCACAGGGGGATCAGCCCCAGCATTTT.

The chain couples TRBV18 to TRBJ1-5; the D gene is possibly TRBD1 (5 bases). The V gene lost 4 bases and the J gene lost 8 bases, with 12 bases spanning the gap. The CDR3 contains 13 residues. Germline CDR1 is KGHSH and CDR2 is LQKENI. The CDR3 region is CASSRDSAEPQHF. Here the CDR3 DNA reads TGTGCCAGCTCACGAGACAGCGCGGAGCCCCAGCATTTT.

For this clone: Relative to the germline gene, one junction end is altered; a read error may explain this. J is TRBJ2-7 and V is TRBV9; 7 bases align to TRBD1. This CDR3 spans 15 amino acids. Germline lookup yields CDR1 SGDLS and CDR2 YYNGEE. DNA for the CDR3: TGTGCCAGCAGCGTAGGATCAGGGGGAGACTACGGGCAGTACTTC. Translation gives CASSVGSGGDYGQYF.

The chain carries TRBV19 and TRBJ2-7; a weak D match, TRBD1 (5 bases). The V and J ends lost 5 bases and 7 bases respectively, with 12 bases between them. Per germline, CDR1 LNHDA and CDR2 SQIVND (reference sequence). The CDR3 has 12 amino acids. The CDR3 coding sequence is TGTGCCAGTAGTGTCGGACAACGTGAGCAGTACTTC. This codes for CASSVGQREQYF.

The chain is built from TRBV29-1 and TRBJ2-1; a possible D gene is TRBD1 (6 bases). The germline V gene has CDR1 SQVTM and CDR2 ANQGSEA. The CDR3 runs to 14 residues. V lost 2 bases to trimming and J lost 4 bases, with 12 bases between them. Here the CDR3 reads CSVERGRRYNEQFF. As DNA, the CDR3 is TGCAGCGTTGAAAGGGGGAGACGTTACAATGAGCAGTTCTTC.

This chain uses TRBV15 with TRBJ1-2, with D possibly being TRBD1 (6 bases). V lost 0 bases to trimming and J lost 2 bases, with 16 bases between them. This CDR3 has 17 residues. Germline V gene lookup returns CDR1 LNHNV and CDR2 YYDKDF (reference sequence). The DNA for the CDR3 is TGTGCCACCAGCAGAGAAGGCAGGGGAATGGGAAACTATGGCTACACCTTC. Translated, it gives CATSREGRGMGNYGYTF.

This clone has just a few counts. This chain joins TRBV7-3 and TRBJ2-2; the D is unclear. This CDR3 is 15 amino acids long. Trimming cost V 1 base and J 4 bases, with 10 bases left between them. Germline V lookup: CDR1 SGHTA, CDR2 FQGTGA. The CDR3 DNA follows: TGTGCCAGCAGCTTAAATCAGGCGCCCACCGGGGAGCTGTTTTTT. It translates to CASSLNQAPTGELFF.

The rearrangement joins TRBV9 to TRBJ2-2, with D unresolved. The V and J ends lost 2 bases and 6 bases respectively, with 5 bases between them. Germline CDR1 reads SGDLS; CDR2 reads YYNGEE. This CDR3 has 12 residues. CDR3 nucleotides: TGTGCCAGCAGCGTTACTGCCGGGGAGCTGTTTTTT. It translates to CASSVTAGELFF.

The chain couples TRBV9 to TRBJ2-3, with 12 nucleotides matching TRBD2. Germline V CDR1 and CDR2: SGDLS, YYNGEE. The length of the CDR3 is 16 residues. V shed 2 bases, J shed 2 bases, and the junction held 3 bases outside the gene matches. The CDR3 spells CASSVGTSGPTDTQYF. The CDR3 DNA sequence: TGTGCCAGCAGCGTTGGGACTAGCGGGCCCACAGATACGCAGTATTTT. The whole variable domain, remainder taken from reference TRBV9 and TRBJ2-3, is DSGVTQTPKHLITATGQRVTLRCSPRSGDLSVYWYQQSLDQGLQFLIQYYNGEERAKGNILERFSAQQFPDLHSELNLSSLELGDSALYFCASSVGTSGPTDTQYFGPGTRLTVL.

This clone was seen once. The chain combines TRBV4-2 with TRBJ2-4; 9 bases fit TRBD1. Germline lookup yields CDR1 LGHNA and CDR2 YNFKEQ. The junction had 7 bases not matched to a gene; V was cut back by 7 bases and J by 3 bases. This CDR3 region has 15 residues. CDR3 protein: CASTRRGQGKNIQYF. CDR3 sequence (DNA): TGTGCCAGCACACGGAGGGGACAGGGCAAAAACATTCAGTACTTC.

The genes are TRBV5-1 and TRBJ2-1, with 7 nucleotides matching TRBD2. The trim removed 6 bases at V and 2 bases at J, leaving 8 bases unmatched. The germline V gene has CDR1 SGHRS and CDR2 YFSETQ. The length of the CDR3 is 15 residues. The CDR3, as DNA: TGCGCCAGCAAACGGGGGGACCAAGCCTACAATGAGCAGTTCTTC. Its translation is CASKRGDQAYNEQFF.

The chain has TRBV5-1 and TRBJ1-2; 8 nucleotides align to TRBD1. After removal of 4 bases from V and 6 bases from J, the junction contained 5 bases not matched to a gene. There are 13 residues in the CDR3. Per germline, CDR1 SGHRS and CDR2 YFSETQ. CDR3 loop: CASSRQGSDGYTF. In DNA, the CDR3 is TGCGCCAGCAGCCGACAGGGGTCCGATGGCTACACCTTC.

V is TRBV9 and J is TRBJ2-5, with D unclear. The CDR3 runs 15 residues. V lost 4 bases and J lost 0, with 13 bases in between. Germline lookup yields CDR1 SGDLS and CDR2 YYNGEE. The DNA for the CDR3 is TGTGCCAGCAGCATCTCCCTAGTTGACCAAGAGACCCAGTACTTC. Translation gives CASSISLVDQETQYF.